This T cell receptor (beta chain) is drawn from a study of blood T cell repertoires in COVID-19. Overall study context: COVID-19 samples from acute and convalescent phases originated in the United States, Italy and Spain. The analysed material was cDNA or gDNA that came from T cells, B-cell-depleted T cells, or PBMCs.

Unmatched junction bases numbered 10, after V lost 4 bases and J lost 4 bases. Germline CDR1 reads ENHRY; CDR2 reads SYGVKD. The CDR3 extends over 16 amino acids. Per the study methods: Reference gene primer amplification gave estimated nucleated cell counts. Measured with immunoSEQ multiplex PCR; TCRdb has only the in-frame clones, and not every one. That table is the source of V, J and clone size, and D and trimming were worked out from the DNA. The sample has 95,000 to 100,000 clones, 75% to 90% seen once. The clonotype originates from an elderly man with acute or convalescent COVID-19. V is TRBV10-3 and J is TRBJ1-3, with 7 bases lining up with TRBD1. The sequencing sample was made of peripheral blood. CDR3 amino acids: CAISGPGQNLGNTIYF. In DNA form, the CDR3 reads TGTGCCATCAGTGGACCGGGACAGAACCTCGGAAACACCATATATTTT.